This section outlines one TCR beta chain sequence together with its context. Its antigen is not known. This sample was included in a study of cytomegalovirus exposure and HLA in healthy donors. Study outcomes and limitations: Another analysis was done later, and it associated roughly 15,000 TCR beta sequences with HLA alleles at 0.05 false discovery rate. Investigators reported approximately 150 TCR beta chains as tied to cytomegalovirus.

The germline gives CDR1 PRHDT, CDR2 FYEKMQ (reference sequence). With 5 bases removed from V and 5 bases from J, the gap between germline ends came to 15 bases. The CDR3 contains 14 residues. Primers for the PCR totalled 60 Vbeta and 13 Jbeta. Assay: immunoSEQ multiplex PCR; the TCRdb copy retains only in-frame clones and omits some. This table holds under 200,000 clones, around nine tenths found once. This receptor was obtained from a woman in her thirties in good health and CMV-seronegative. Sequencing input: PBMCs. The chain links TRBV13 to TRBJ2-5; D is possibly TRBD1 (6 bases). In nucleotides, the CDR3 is TGTGCCAGCAGCCCACAGGGAACATGGGAGACCCAGTACTTC. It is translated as CASSPQGTWETQYF.